The T cell receptor beta chain under discussion was sequenced for a study of blood T cell repertoires in COVID-19. Using immunoSEQ multiplex PCR, the repertoire was profiled, and TCRdb retains in-frame clones only, with some absent. The sample shows about 310,000 clones, roughly 87% of them seen only once. The CDR3 is made up of 14 amino acids. Looked up from germline, CDR1 is SGHNT and CDR2 is YYREEE (reference sequence). With 0 bases removed from V and 10 bases from J, the gap between germline ends came to 16 bases. This chain joins TRBV5-4 and TRBJ1-2; D unclear. The sequenced material came from peripheral blood. The TCR comes from a man in his fifties with active or convalescent COVID-19. The CDR3 is CASSLAMEGQVYTF. The CDR3 coding sequence is TGTGCCAGCAGCTTGGCGATGGAGGGTCAAGTCTACACCTTC.